This TCR beta chain was found in a study of vaccination and CD4 T cells after COVID-19. Overall study context: The peptides that stimulated the cells were overlapping spike peptides from SARS-CoV-2, HCoV-NL63, HCoV-OC43 and HCoV-229E.

Documented treatment: roughly ten-day PBMC culture with coronavirus spike peptide pools or control peptides (ViraFEST assay). In its sample, this clonotype was seen once. Its antigen remains unidentified. Sequenced with the Oncomine TCR Beta short-read assay was DNA taken from cultured CD4+ T cells. From the PCR reads, TCRdb called clonotypes with MiXCR, one entry per CDR3 protein. The sample has 12,000 to 15,000 distinct CDR3 sequences, 73% seen once. This CDR3 contains 14 residues. V lost 4 bases to trimming and J lost 4 bases, with 13 bases between them. Germline CDR1 MNHEY, CDR2 SVGEGT. Sequencing used CD4+ T cells from blood, cultured in vitro. J is TRBJ1-1 and V is TRBV6-2 or TRBV6-3, with D possibly matching TRBD1 (5 bases). The sequence came from a human donor who had recovered from COVID-19. The CDR3 region has the DNA TGTGCCAGCAGTTTCCAGGGAGGCGTCACTGAAGCTTTCTTT. Translation gives CASSFQGGVTEAFF.